Listed below are T cell receptor beta chains from one sample, sequenced in a study of chemoradiotherapy in HPV16-positive cancers. Sequencing was performed with immunoSEQ multiplex PCR; in TCRdb, only in-frame clones are kept and a portion is missing. The sample lists 1,500 to 2,000 clones; about 80% were seen once. The sequencing used tumor tissue, collected from a patient who underwent chemoradiotherapy. The receptor set was obtained from a human donor with HPV-associated anogenital cancer. CDR3s include the opening cysteine and the closing phenylalanine or tryptophan. The D gene is left open where the match is weak.

cdr3_aa v_call d_call j_call
CASTQTLSSYNEQFF TRBV2 . TRBJ2-1
CASRQAGDYQPQHF TRBV19 . TRBJ1-5
CSVESWGEVYNEQFF TRBV29-1 . TRBJ2-1
CASSATSGAGNEQFF TRBV6-4 TRBD2 TRBJ2-1
CASSHGGADTQYF TRBV7-3 . TRBJ2-3
CASPGETGELFF TRBV19 . TRBJ2-2
CASSQSLYEQYF TRBV14 . TRBJ2-7
CASSDGDTNTGELFF TRBV6-4 . TRBJ2-2
CAWNSRARHTDTQYF TRBV30 . TRBJ2-3
CASSWGLGEAFF TRBV11-3 . TRBJ1-1
CASSEFGSYEQYF TRBV6-1 . TRBJ2-7